Presented here are 22 T cell receptor beta chains from one specimen sequenced in a study of blood T cell repertoires in COVID-19. The assay was immunoSEQ multiplex PCR, and TCRdb's table has in-frame clones only and misses some. Found here are around 250,000 clones, approximately 88% of them singletons; the top ten hold about 1.2%. The sequenced sample consisted of PBMCs or T cells enriched from blood (not recorded which). The receptors stem from a woman in her thirties or forties with acute COVID-19.

The chain uses TRBV24-1 and TRBJ2-1, with TRBD1 matching over 9 bases. This CDR3 has 14 residues. V gave up 9 bases and J gave up 5 bases; unmatched junction bases: 7. Germline assignment: CDR1 KGHDR and CDR2 SFDVKD. CDR3 protein: CATERTGADNEQFF. CDR3 coding DNA: TGTGCCACCGAGAGGACAGGGGCCGACAATGAGCAGTTCTTC.

V gene TRBV19 combines with J gene TRBJ2-7; 12 nucleotides align to TRBD1. Looked up from germline, CDR1 is LNHDA and CDR2 is SQIVND (reference sequence). The CDR3 consists of 15 residues. The V segment lost 6 bases and the J segment 5 bases; nucleotides outside the gene matches: 8. The CDR3 sequence: CASSPGGTGGHEQYF. Written as DNA, the CDR3 is TGTGCCAGTAGCCCAGGCGGGACAGGGGGCCACGAGCAGTACTTC.

This chain uses TRBV28 with TRBJ1-2; TRBD1 is a possible D gene (5 bases). V lost 6 bases and J 3 bases, leaving 14 bases between the germline ends. Germline V gene lookup returns CDR1 MDHEN and CDR2 SYDVKM. There are 14 residues in the CDR3. The CDR3 DNA sequence: TGTGCCAGCAGGCCGGCGCAGGGTTACTATGGCTACACCTTC. Its translation is CASRPAQGYYGYTF.

The chain combines TRBV7-9 with TRBJ2-5; D is ambiguous. The CDR3 sequence is 15 residues long. CDR1 is SEHNR, CDR2 FQNEAQ, per germline (reference sequence). Between the trimmed V and J ends, which lost 1 base and 1 base, there was a span of 10 bases. The CDR3 protein is CASSLGRKIQETQYF. The DNA for the CDR3 is TGTGCCAGCAGCTTAGGCAGGAAGATCCAAGAGACCCAGTACTTC.

The J gene is TRBJ1-5, the V gene TRBV19, with a possible D match to TRBD1 (5 bases). The germline V gene encodes CDR1 LNHDA and CDR2 SQIVND (reference sequence). V lost 5 bases and J 6 bases, leaving 17 bases between the germline ends. The CDR3 sequence is 15 residues long. This CDR3 reads CASSRQGYQGQPQHF. In DNA, the CDR3 is TGTGCCAGTAGTCGCCAGGGTTACCAAGGTCAGCCCCAGCATTTT.

V usage is TRBV6-5 and J usage is TRBJ2-7; 8 bases match TRBD1. The CDR3 contains 13 residues. Germline values: CDR1 MNHEY, CDR2 SVGAGI. J was trimmed by 6 bases and V by 4 bases; bases with no gene match: 5. CDR3 DNA sequence: TGTGCCAGCAGTTTAGGAACAGGGGGCGAGCAGTACGTC. Translation gives CASSLGTGGEQYV.

Concerning this clone: Other DNA sequences in this specimen translate into the identical CDR3. The chain uses TRBV9 and TRBJ2-1; D not resolved. CDR3 length equals 12 residues. Trimming pared 1 base from V and 6 bases from J, leaving 5 bases between. Germline V gene data show CDR1 as SGDLS and CDR2 as YYNGEE. Here the CDR3 DNA reads TGTGCCAGCAGCGTATCCGGCAATGAGCAGTTCTTC. Encoded protein: CASSVSGNEQFF.

The V call is TRBV28, the J call TRBJ1-1; maybe TRBD1 (5 bases). Trimming left V 6 bases short and J 4 bases short, with 12 bases between. The CDR3 is 13 amino acids. CDR1 is MDHEN, CDR2 SYDVKM, per germline. CDR3 sequence reads: CASRMTVGTEAFF. CDR3 coding DNA: TGTGCCAGCAGGATGACAGTCGGCACTGAAGCTTTCTTT.

V usage is TRBV4-1 and J usage is TRBJ1-5; 12 bases align to TRBD1. The CDR3 is made up of 17 amino acids. The V gene's germline CDR1 is MGHRA and CDR2 YSYEKL. Trimming at V came to 4 bases and at J to 2 bases, leaving 6 bases not matched to a gene. The CDR3 loop reads CASSPGTGGFGNQPQHF. DNA for the CDR3: TGCGCCAGCAGCCCCGGGACAGGGGGCTTCGGCAATCAGCCCCAGCATTTT.

The rearrangement links TRBV9 to TRBJ2-5, with a weak D call TRBD2 (6 bases). Per germline, CDR1 SGDLS and CDR2 YYNGEE. Between the trimmed V and J ends, which lost 4 bases and 1 base, there was a span of 14 bases. This CDR3 has 15 residues. As DNA, the CDR3 is TGTGCCAGCAGCTCATTTTTCGGGGGCCAAGAGACCCAGTACTTC. It codes for CASSSFFGGQETQYF.

This chain connects TRBV4-1 to TRBJ1-1; D is possibly TRBD1 (6 bases). The CDR3 is 14 residues long. From germline, CDR1 is MGHRA and CDR2 YSYEKL. The ends were cut back, 2 bases at V and 4 bases at J, with 11 bases in the middle. The CDR3, as DNA: TGCGCCAGCAGCCAAACAGGGTTGAGCACTGAAGCTTTCTTT. Protein sequence: CASSQTGLSTEAFF.

The chain carries TRBV5-1 and TRBJ1-1, with 8 bases aligning to TRBD1. J gave up 1 base and V 1 base, and 6 bases lay outside the gene matches. This CDR3 has 16 amino acids. Germline CDR1 and CDR2: SGHRS and YFSETQ. The CDR3 reads CASSLREGQENTEAFF. The CDR3 DNA reads as TGCGCCAGCAGCTTGCGAGAGGGACAGGAGAACACTGAAGCTTTCTTT.

This clone has a handful of counts. This sequence joins TRBV27 and TRBJ1-5, with D perhaps matching TRBD1 (5 bases). Germline V CDR1 and CDR2: MNHEY, SMNVEV (reference sequence). The V and J ends lost 6 bases and 6 bases respectively, with 15 bases between them. This CDR3 comprises 14 residues. CDR3 sequence: CASSLGGGSQPQHF. CDR3 coding DNA: TGTGCCAGCAGCCTGGGGGGAGGGAGTCAGCCCCAGCATTTT.

This chain uses TRBV19 with TRBJ2-5; TRBD1 aligns across 7 bases. The J segment lost 7 bases and the V segment lost 4 bases, leaving 6 bases of the junction unmatched. Germline V gene lookup returns CDR1 LNHDA and CDR2 SQIVND (reference sequence). This CDR3 is 13 amino acids long. In DNA form, the CDR3 reads TGTGCCAGTAGTACCGGGACAGAGGGGACCCAGTACTTC. It is translated as CASSTGTEGTQYF.

The chain recombines TRBV13 with TRBJ1-1; D ambiguous. V was pared by 5 bases and J by 0 bases, with 10 bases between. The CDR3 runs 14 residues. Per the germline V gene, CDR1 is PRHDT and CDR2 is FYEKMQ (reference sequence). CDR3 amino acids: CASSRPEVNTEAFF. For the CDR3, the DNA is TGTGCCAGCAGCCGCCCGGAGGTGAACACTGAAGCTTTCTTT.

On this clone: A read error may explain this, as a much larger clone is one base away. Distinct nucleotide sequences in the sample also encode this CDR3. The genes are TRBV7-9 and TRBJ2-7; TRBD1 is a possible D gene (6 bases). The CDR3 is 12 amino acids. Per germline, CDR1 SEHNR and CDR2 FQNEAQ (reference sequence). Deletions cut 5 bases from V and 3 bases from J, with 8 bases between. In DNA, the CDR3 is TGTGCCAGCAGCGCGACAGGCTACGAGCAGTACTTC. Its translation: CASSATGYEQYF.

The gene calls are TRBV7-9 and TRBJ1-1; D is undetermined. Germline lookup yields CDR1 SEHNR and CDR2 FQNEAQ (reference sequence). This CDR3 contains 14 residues. V lost 1 base, J lost 1 base, and 7 bases lay in between. This chain's CDR3 is CASSLDGGNTEAFF. The DNA of the CDR3 is TGTGCCAGCAGCTTAGACGGCGGGAACACTGAAGCTTTCTTT.

The chain is built from TRBV20-1 and TRBJ2-1; D is possibly TRBD1 (5 bases). Germline V gene lookup returns CDR1 DFQATT and CDR2 SNEGSKA (reference sequence). V lost 6 bases, J lost 10 bases, and 10 bases lay in between. The CDR3 spans 10 residues. The CDR3 loop reads CSALQGEQFF. CDR3 coding DNA: TGCAGTGCCCTGCAGGGCGAGCAGTTCTTC.

The chain has TRBV7-9 and TRBJ1-1; D is uncertain. The CDR3 covers 13 residues. From germline, CDR1 is SEHNR and CDR2 FQNEAQ (reference sequence). V lost 2 bases to trimming and J lost 6 bases, with 10 bases between them. CDR3 nucleotide sequence: TGTGCCAGCAGCTTAACTACCCGCGCTGAAGCTTTCTTT. Translating gives CASSLTTRAEAFF.

J is TRBJ1-5 and V is TRBV19, with 9 positions matching TRBD1. Germline loops: CDR1 LNHDA, CDR2 SQIVND (reference sequence). J was trimmed by 6 bases and V by 8 bases; bases with no gene match: 8. The CDR3 is made up of 14 amino acids. The CDR3 sequence: CASVDRGWGQPQHF. In DNA form, the CDR3 reads TGTGCCAGTGTGGACAGGGGTTGGGGTCAGCCCCAGCATTTT. Together with reference TRBV19 and TRBJ1-5, the CDR3 gives the full variable domain: DGGITQSPKYLFRKEGQNVTLSCEQNLNHDAMYWYRQDPGQGLRLIYYSQIVNDFQKGDIAEGYSVSREKKESFPLTVTSAQKNPTAFYLCASVDRGWGQPQHFGDGTRLSIL.

This sequence joins TRBV5-1 and TRBJ2-7; unclear D gene. CDR1 SGHRS and CDR2 YFSETQ come from the germline V gene. The CDR3 sequence is 15 residues long. The germline V and J ends were trimmed by 4 bases and 4 bases, with 18 bases remaining between them. The CDR3 coding sequence is TGCGCCAGCAGCCGAGTAGCAGCTCTAGTTTACGAGCAGTACTTC. It codes for CASSRVAALVYEQYF. The entire variable domain, with the rest obtained from reference TRBV5-1 and TRBJ2-7, is as follows: KAGVTQTPRYLIKTRGQQVTLSCSPISGHRSVSWYQQTPGQGLQFLFEYFSETQRNKGNFPGRFSGRQFSNSRSEMNVSTLELGDSALYLCASSRVAALVYEQYFGPGTRLTVT.

The genes are TRBV10-3 and TRBJ1-1; D uncertain. CDR3 length: 12 amino acids. CDR1 is ENHRY, CDR2 SYGVKD, per germline. Trimming removed 8 bases from V and 0 bases from J, with 7 bases in between. The CDR3 loop is CAIGPLNTEAFF. The CDR3 region has the DNA TGTGCCATCGGCCCTTTGAACACTGAAGCTTTCTTT.